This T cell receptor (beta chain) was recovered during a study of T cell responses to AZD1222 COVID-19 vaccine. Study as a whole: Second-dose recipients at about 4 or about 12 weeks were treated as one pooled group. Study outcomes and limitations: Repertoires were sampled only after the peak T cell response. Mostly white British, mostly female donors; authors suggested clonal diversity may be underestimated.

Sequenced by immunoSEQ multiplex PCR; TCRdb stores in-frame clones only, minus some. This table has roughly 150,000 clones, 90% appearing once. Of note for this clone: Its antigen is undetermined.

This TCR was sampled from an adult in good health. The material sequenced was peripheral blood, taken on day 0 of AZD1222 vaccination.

The CDR3: CASSADRVWTEAFF. CDR3 DNA sequence: TGTGCCAGCAGCGCCGACAGGGTGTGGACTGAAGCTTTCTTT. The chain recombines TRBV5-6 with TRBJ1-1; 7 bases fit TRBD1. Per the germline V gene, CDR1 is SGHDT and CDR2 is YYEEEE. V trimming: 4 bases; J trimming: 5 bases; junction bases outside the gene matches: 8. This CDR3 is 14 amino acids long.